Given below is one TCR beta chain in context. Its antigen is currently unknown. The investigators reverse transcribed all of the isolated RNA, so they sequenced expressed TCRB transcripts. The assay was immunoSEQ multiplex PCR, and TCRdb's table has in-frame clones only and misses some. The data contain hundreds of thousands of clones, 10% to 15% of them singletons. CD4+ cells of the naive, central memory, regulatory and stem cell-like memory types were sorted via CD45RO/CCR7/CD25/CD127/CD95/CD27. The sample belongs to a study of beta chain features in type 1 diabetes. General observations from the study: The VDJ junctions of type 1 diabetes patients carried fewer insertions and more deletions. In the patient group, naive, central memory and Treg TCRB repertoires seemed more alike than in the healthy donor group.

CDR3 size: 15 residues. Germline-derived CDR1 and CDR2 are MNHNY and SVGAGI (reference sequence). V was pared by 6 bases and J by 1 base, with 8 bases of the junction left unmatched. The receptor was isolated from a man aged 18 to 29 in good health. Sequencing was carried out using naive CD4+ T cells from blood. The rearrangement joins TRBV6-6 to TRBJ2-7, with 8 bases identical to TRBD2. The CDR3 DNA reads TGTGCCAGCAGCAGAAGACTAGCGTTATCCTACGAGCAGTACTTC. This encodes CASSRRLALSYEQYF.